Shown below are 16 T cell receptor beta chains from a single sample sequenced in a study of human T cells and chemical hapten exposure. A single record per CDR3 protein comes from TCRdb applying MiXCR to the RACE reads. The sample yields around 110,000 distinct CDR3 sequences, 9.5% to 13% seen once. Sample time point: patch test 1, 2 weeks after DPC sensitization. As to treatment: therapeutic diphenylcyclopropenone sensitization with weekly scalp DPC. Sequences were derived from whole blood, sampled in connection with sensitization to the hapten diphenylcyclopropenone (DPC). These receptors were taken from a woman aged 50 to 65 with alopecia areata. Some clones in this sample may be carry-over from other donors' samples.

The chain joins TRBV28 to TRBJ2-3; maybe TRBD1 (5 bases). Trimming took 3 bases from V and 5 from J, leaving 12 bases between them. The CDR3 spans 14 residues. Germline CDR1 is MDHEN and CDR2 is SYDVKM. The CDR3 region is CASSFGGDRDTQYF. CDR3 in DNA: TGTGCCAGCAGTTTTGGCGGAGACAGAGATACGCAGTATTTT.

This clonotype appeared many times. The chain has TRBV7-2 and TRBJ2-1; TRBD1 aligns across 9 bases. CDR1 and CDR2 from the germline V gene are SGHTA and FQGNSA. The CDR3 covers 18 residues. Trimming at V came to 4 bases and at J to 2 bases, leaving 12 bases not matched to a gene. The DNA of the CDR3 is TGTGCCAGCAGCTCCTCCCTTACCGGGACAGGGACCTACAATGAGCAGTTCTTC. Translated: CASSSSLTGTGTYNEQFF.

CDR3 nucleotide sequence: TGTGCCAGCTCGCCAAATACAGGGAACACTGAAGCTTTCTTT. This sequence encodes CASSPNTGNTEAFF. The chain links TRBV18 to TRBJ1-1; weak D call: TRBD1 (5 bases). This CDR3 is 14 amino acids long. With 6 bases removed from V and 1 base from J, the gap between germline ends came to 12 bases. Germline assignment: CDR1 KGHSH and CDR2 LQKENI.

There are a few counts of this clonotype. This chain links TRBV29-1 with TRBJ2-3; D unclear. CDR3 length: 13 residues. The V end was cut by 5 bases, the J end by 5 bases, with 14 bases between. In germline, CDR1 is SQVTM, CDR2 ANQGSEA. CDR3 DNA sequence: TGCAGCGTTTCCCAGGCTCAGGAAGATACGCAGTATTTT. Translated, it gives CSVSQAQEDTQYF.

The chain employs TRBV5-6 and TRBJ2-3; D ambiguous. The germline gives CDR1 SGHDT, CDR2 YYEEEE. Between the trimmed V and J ends, which lost 3 bases and 2 bases, there was a span of 10 bases. The CDR3 extends over 14 amino acids. CDR3 amino acids: CASSSWAATDTQYF. CDR3 nucleotides: TGTGCCAGCAGCTCCTGGGCCGCCACAGATACGCAGTATTTT.

This clonotype showed up just a few times. The chain joins TRBV12-3 or TRBV12-4 to TRBJ1-4, with D hard to call. CDR3 length: 14 amino acids. V shed 3 bases and J shed 1 base, with 6 bases lying between them. The CDR3 sequence: CASSFDGTNEKLFF. The CDR3 nucleotides are TGTGCCAGCAGTTTTGACGGAACTAATGAAAAACTGTTTTTT.

The chain couples TRBV20-1 to TRBJ2-7, with 10 bases aligning to TRBD2. CDR3 length equals 18 residues. The V gene's germline CDR1 is DFQATT and CDR2 SNEGSKA (reference sequence). V trimming: 6 bases; J trimming: 5 bases; junction bases outside the gene matches: 22. CDR3 loop: CSALPGLATQGMSDEQYF. CDR3 bases: TGCAGTGCCCTACCGGGACTAGCGACCCAGGGGATGTCCGACGAGCAGTACTTC.

Ten or more counts support this clonotype. This CDR3 reads CASSRTQPYEQYF. CDR3 sequence (DNA): TGTGCCAGCAGTAGGACCCAACCCTACGAGCAGTACTTC. V is TRBV6-5 and J is TRBJ2-7; D remains ambiguous. Germline-derived CDR1 and CDR2 are MNHEY and SVGAGI. Trimming shortened V by 5 bases and J by 2 bases, and 10 bases separated the two germline ends. The CDR3 is 13 residues long.

This clonotype was counted only a few times. This rearrangement joins TRBV7-9 to TRBJ2-1; D is ambiguous. The germline V and J ends were trimmed by 5 bases and 8 bases, with 7 bases remaining between them. Germline CDR1 and CDR2: SEHNR and FQNEAQ (reference sequence). The CDR3 spans 11 residues. The chain's CDR3 is CASSPADEQFF. CDR3 DNA: TGTGCCAGCAGCCCCGCCGATGAGCAGTTCTTC.

The table lists this clonotype with a count of one. This chain uses TRBV29-1 with TRBJ1-1, with D tentatively TRBD1 (6 bases). The V gene's germline CDR1 is SQVTM and CDR2 ANQGSEA. This CDR3 has 13 amino acids. V shed 6 bases and J shed 0 bases, with 11 bases lying between them. CDR3 region: CSVVGHLNTEAFF. The CDR3 DNA reads TGCAGCGTCGTGGGACACCTGAACACTGAAGCTTTCTTT.

This clonotype was counted a few times. The V and J genes are TRBV28 and TRBJ2-7; 7 bases align to TRBD1. This CDR3 has 17 residues. J was trimmed by 3 bases and V by 7 bases; bases with no gene match: 18. CDR1 is MDHEN, CDR2 SYDVKM, per germline. CDR3 bases: TGTGCCAGCATCCACCGTACCCCCACAGGGGTGCACTACGAGCAGTACTTC. Its translation is CASIHRTPTGVHYEQYF.

The rearrangement uses TRBV27 and TRBJ1-6; no firm D call. Trimming removed 3 bases from V and 11 bases from J, with 11 bases in between. There are 13 residues in the CDR3. Germline V gives CDR1 MNHEY, CDR2 SMNVEV (reference sequence). CDR3 sequence: CASSLGGVTPLHF. CDR3 DNA: TGTGCCAGCAGTTTGGGTGGCGTCACACCCCTCCACTTT.

The V and J genes are TRBV7-2 and TRBJ2-7, with TRBD1 matching 8 bases. CDR3 size: 15 residues. Germline V gene sequence: CDR1 SGHTA, CDR2 FQGNSA. V shed 1 base and J 7 bases; nucleotides not matched to a gene: 9. CDR3 residues: CASSLDAAGGREQYF. The DNA for the CDR3 is TGTGCCAGCAGCTTAGACGCGGCAGGGGGCAGGGAGCAGTACTTC.

The chain carries TRBV4-1 and TRBJ1-1; D might be TRBD1 (5 bases). The CDR3 has 15 residues. Looked up from germline, CDR1 is MGHRA and CDR2 is YSYEKL. Trimming removed 4 bases from V and 2 bases from J, with 14 bases in between. CDR3 nucleotide sequence: TGCGCCAGCAGCCCTGAGACAGCGATCAACACTGAAGCTTTCTTT. As protein: CASSPETAINTEAFF.

This clonotype was seen ten or more times. The chain is built from TRBV29-1 and TRBJ1-3; D not certain. The V and J ends lost 8 bases and 0 bases respectively, with 8 bases between them. The CDR3 consists of 12 residues. CDR1 and CDR2 (germline): SQVTM, ANQGSEA. In nucleotides, the CDR3 is TGCAGCACAACGATCTCTGGAAACACCATATATTTT. It yields the protein CSTTISGNTIYF.

This rearrangement joins TRBV6-1 to TRBJ1-4, with D possibly matching TRBD1 (5 bases). The V gene lost 2 bases and the J gene lost 5 bases, with 12 bases spanning the gap. Germline V gene data show CDR1 as MNHNS and CDR2 as SASEGT. There are 15 residues in the CDR3. CDR3 DNA: TGTGCCAGCAGTGAAATAGGGGCTGCGAATGAAAAACTGTTTTTT. Residues: CASSEIGAANEKLFF.